A selection of T cell receptor beta chains follows, all from one sample in a study of blood T cell repertoires in COVID-19. The table came from immunoSEQ multiplex PCR; TCRdb's copy has only in-frame clones and leaves some out. The repertoire holds around 30,000 clones, with 90% to 95% as singletons. The sequenced sample consisted of peripheral blood. Source of these receptors: a human donor with active COVID-19. The donor label of this sample is uncertain. Each CDR3 is given with its conserved first and last residue. Fields, in order: V gene, J gene, D gene, clone size, CDR3 protein, CDR3 DNA. A D gene is named only where the DNA matches it firmly. The size of a clone is reported for some rows only, either as once, few or many, or as a class for expanded clones.

TRBV19	TRBJ2-7	TRBD1	-	CASSKPGQGYEQYF	TGTGCCAGTAGTAAGCCGGGACAGGGATATGAGCAGTACTTC
TRBV5-4	TRBJ1-1	-	-	CASSGGIRALLPTEAFF	TGTGCCAGCAGCGGAGGGATCAGGGCCTTACTCCCCACTGAAGCTTTCTTT
TRBV4-2	TRBJ2-4	-	-	CASSPHTGLGENIQYF	TGTGCCAGCAGCCCACACACGGGGTTGGGAGAAAACATTCAGTACTTC
TRBV6-5	TRBJ1-5	TRBD1	-	CASRYFDRGHQPQHF	TGTGCCAGCAGATACTTTGACAGGGGGCATCAGCCCCAGCATTTT
TRBV2	TRBJ1-2	-	-	CASSEAHSPRLSGYTF	TGTGCCAGCAGTGAAGCCCATTCCCCGAGATTGTCGGGCTACACCTTC
TRBV30	TRBJ2-5	TRBD1	-	CAWSGGTGQFAQYF	TGTGCCTGGAGTGGCGGGACAGGGCAATTTGCCCAGTACTTC
TRBV21-1	TRBJ2-5	-	-	CASREYRGPETQYF	TGTGCCAGCAGGGAATACAGGGGTCCGGAGACCCAGTACTTC
TRBV10-1	TRBJ2-2	-	-	CASSELQGSGELFF	TGCGCCAGCAGTGAGTTGCAGGGGTCCGGGGAGCTGTTTTTT
TRBV3-1/TRBV3-2	TRBJ2-5	TRBD2	once	CASSLRGRGGQETQYF	TGTGCCAGCAGCCTAAGGGGGCGGGGGGGCCAAGAGACCCAGTACTTC
TRBV29-1	TRBJ1-1	TRBD1	-	CSVQTGGNAEAFF	TGCAGCGTCCAGACAGGGGGGAACGCTGAAGCTTTCTTT
TRBV4-1	TRBJ1-4	-	-	CASSTPENEKLFF	TGCGCCAGCAGCACGCCGGAGAATGAAAAACTGTTTTTT
TRBV25-1	TRBJ2-7	TRBD1	-	CASSEGNRGKYEQYF	TGTGCCAGCAGTGAAGGTAACAGGGGGAAGTACGAGCAGTACTTC
TRBV29-1	TRBJ2-7	-	-	CSVEPGLPGYEQYF	TGCAGCGTTGAACCTGGACTACCTGGCTACGAGCAGTACTTC
TRBV18	TRBJ1-1	TRBD1	-	CASSSRDRGSLFAEAFF	TGTGCCAGCTCATCCCGGGACAGGGGATCGCTGTTCGCTGAAGCTTTCTTT
TRBV29-1	TRBJ1-2	-	-	CSAQDIRDGYTF	TGCAGCGCCCAGGACATAAGAGATGGCTACACCTTC
TRBV7-9	TRBJ1-1	TRBD1	-	CASRGGQGLNTEAFF	TGTGCCAGCAGGGGGGGACAGGGATTGAACACTGAAGCTTTCTTT
TRBV5-4	TRBJ2-3	TRBD2	-	CASSPKLAGGSDTQYF	TGTGCCAGCAGCCCCAAGCTGGCGGGGGGCTCAGATACGCAGTATTTT
TRBV27	TRBJ1-2	-	-	CASSLRVRYGYTF	TGTGCCAGCAGCCTACGGGTCCGTTATGGCTACACCTTC
TRBV11-2	TRBJ2-7	TRBD1	-	CASSFPGQGIVRQYF	TGTGCCAGCAGCTTCCCTGGACAGGGGATAGTACGGCAGTACTTC
TRBV28	TRBJ1-5	TRBD1	-	CASSVPGQGPQPQHF	TGTGCCAGCAGTGTACCGGGACAGGGGCCCCAGCCCCAGCATTTT
TRBV2	TRBJ2-1	-	-	CASTPFHGRDSYNEQFF	TGTGCCAGCACCCCCTTCCATGGGCGGGACTCCTACAATGAGCAGTTCTTC
TRBV19	TRBJ1-2	-	-	CATQGESGYTF	TGTGCCACACAGGGAGAGAGTGGCTACACCTTC
TRBV3-1/TRBV3-2	TRBJ1-6	-	few	CASSQFRNSPLHF	TGTGCCAGCAGCCAATTCCGGAATTCACCCCTCCACTTT
TRBV7-2	TRBJ1-2	-	-	CASNLGQGPLGYTF	TGTGCCAGCAACTTAGGGCAGGGGCCTCTAGGCTACACCTTC
TRBV5-1	TRBJ2-5	-	-	CASSSPGPGGETQYF	TGCGCCAGCAGCTCTCCGGGCCCTGGGGGCGAGACCCAGTACTTC
TRBV5-1	TRBJ2-7	-	-	CASSLGGYEQYF	TGCGCCAGCAGCTTGGGAGGGTACGAGCAGTACTTC
TRBV12-3/TRBV12-4	TRBJ1-2	-	-	CASSSRGYGYTF	TGTGCCAGCAGTTCCAGGGGCTATGGCTACACCTTC
TRBV7-9	TRBJ2-7	-	-	CASSMLEYEQYF	TGTGCCAGCAGTATGCTAGAGTACGAGCAGTACTTC
TRBV2	TRBJ2-2	TRBD1	-	CASSEKTGGGELFF	TGTGCCAGCAGTGAAAAGACAGGGGGCGGGGAGCTGTTTTTT
TRBV7-7	TRBJ1-5	TRBD1	-	CASSLRQRDRTGENQPQHF	TGTGCCAGCAGCTTAAGACAGCGGGATAGGACAGGGGAGAATCAGCCCCAGCATTTT
TRBV6-6	TRBJ1-4	-	-	CASSYGRGNEKLFF	TGTGCCAGCAGTTACGGCAGGGGAAATGAAAAACTGTTTTTT
TRBV7-2	TRBJ2-5	-	-	CASSPKAGVWETQYF	TGTGCCAGCAGCCCCAAGGCAGGGGTTTGGGAGACCCAGTACTTC
TRBV4-1	TRBJ1-5	-	once	CASSQELRQGHQPQHF	TGCGCCAGCAGCCAAGAGTTGCGGCAGGGCCATCAGCCCCAGCATTTT
TRBV10-2	TRBJ2-5	TRBD2	-	CATGSGGAETQYF	TGCGCCACCGGCAGCGGGGGGGCAGAGACCCAGTACTTC
TRBV5-4	TRBJ1-2	TRBD1	-	CASSSRTGIFGGYTF	TGTGCCAGCAGCTCACGGACAGGGATCTTCGGAGGCTACACCTTC
TRBV30	TRBJ2-5	TRBD1	once	CALQGAIETQYF	TGTGCCTTACAGGGGGCGATTGAGACCCAGTACTTC
TRBV10-1	TRBJ1-1	TRBD1	-	CASSMTGDTEAFF	TGCGCCAGCAGCATGACAGGGGACACTGAAGCTTTCTTT
TRBV30	TRBJ1-5	TRBD1	once	CAWSSDRGNQPQHF	TGTGCCTGGAGTAGCGACAGGGGCAATCAGCCCCAGCATTTT
TRBV4-1	TRBJ2-1	-	-	CASSQGGVRKDNEQFF	TGCGCCAGCAGCCAAGGGGGCGTAAGGAAAGACAATGAGCAGTTCTTC
TRBV19	TRBJ2-5	-	-	CASSTTFPGHLQETQYF	TGTGCCAGTAGTACCACTTTCCCGGGACATCTACAAGAGACCCAGTACTTC
TRBV5-1	TRBJ2-7	TRBD1	-	CASSLGGQGERYF	TGCGCCAGCAGCTTGGGGGGACAGGGCGAGCGGTACTTC
TRBV10-3	TRBJ2-3	TRBD2	-	CAVGLAEWDTQYF	TGTGCCGTGGGACTAGCGGAGTGGGATACGCAGTATTTT
TRBV15	TRBJ2-1	TRBD2	-	CATSRDSGGAVNEQFF	TGTGCCACCAGCAGAGATAGCGGGGGGGCGGTCAATGAGCAGTTCTTC
TRBV28	TRBJ1-1	-	-	CASSFPGTMNTEAFF	TGTGCCAGCAGTTTCCCAGGCACCATGAACACTGAAGCTTTCTTT
TRBV12-3/TRBV12-4	TRBJ2-7	TRBD1	-	CASSLGQGHEQYF	TGTGCCAGCAGTCTAGGACAGGGCCACGAGCAGTACTTC
TRBV6-6	TRBJ1-6	-	-	CASSYGRGNSPLHF	TGTGCCAGCAGTTACGGTCGGGGGAATTCACCCCTCCACTTT
TRBV30	TRBJ2-7	TRBD2	once	CAWSVRTGAGTKSYEQYF	TGTGCCTGGAGTGTTCGGACGGGAGCCGGGACTAAATCCTACGAGCAGTACTTC
TRBV5-4	TRBJ2-2	TRBD2	-	CASSFFGTSGRTNTGELFF	TGTGCCAGCAGCTTCTTCGGGACTAGCGGGAGGACGAACACCGGGGAGCTGTTTTTT
TRBV2	TRBJ2-2	TRBD1	-	CASRETGSNTGELFF	TGTGCCAGCAGAGAGACAGGGTCAAACACCGGGGAGCTGTTTTTT
TRBV15	TRBJ2-6	TRBD1	-	CATSPRTGSGANVLTF	TGTGCCACCAGCCCCCGGACAGGGTCTGGGGCCAACGTCCTGACTTTC
TRBV18	TRBJ2-5	TRBD2	-	CASSPISGGPQETQYF	TGTGCCAGCTCACCAATCAGCGGGGGGCCCCAAGAGACCCAGTACTTC
TRBV7-2	TRBJ2-5	-	-	CASSLNRGRTVETQYF	TGTGCCAGCAGCTTAAATAGGGGACGGACAGTGGAGACCCAGTACTTC
TRBV6-2/TRBV6-3	TRBJ2-5	TRBD2	once	CASSYGTSGVIASETQYF	TGTGCCAGCAGTTACGGGACTAGCGGGGTAATCGCTAGTGAGACCCAGTACTTC
TRBV7-2	TRBJ2-7	-	-	CASSLYGGPSSYEQYF	TGTGCCAGCAGCTTATATGGCGGGCCGAGCTCCTACGAGCAGTACTTC
TRBV1	TRBJ1-5	-	few	CTSSQVELAGDNQPQHF	TGCACCAGCAGCCAAGTCGAGCTTGCAGGGGATAATCAGCCCCAGCATTTT